This T cell receptor beta chain was sequenced in a study of blood T cell repertoires in COVID-19. This clone occurred a few times. This table comes from immunoSEQ multiplex PCR, and its TCRdb copy is limited to in-frame clones, with some not included. Of about 250,000 clones listed, roughly nine tenths are singletons. This CDR3 region has 12 residues. CDR1 SGHAT and CDR2 FQNNGV come from the germline V gene. The V end lost 4 bases, the J end lost 5 bases, and 8 bases lay between the germline ends. The sample consisted of peripheral blood. This TCR was recovered from a woman aged 40 to 50 who had recovered from COVID-19. The chain carries TRBV11-2 and TRBJ1-1, with D uncertain. CDR3 nucleotide sequence: TGTGCCAGCAGCTACCAGGCTACTGAAGCTTTCTTT. It is translated as CASSYQATEAFF.